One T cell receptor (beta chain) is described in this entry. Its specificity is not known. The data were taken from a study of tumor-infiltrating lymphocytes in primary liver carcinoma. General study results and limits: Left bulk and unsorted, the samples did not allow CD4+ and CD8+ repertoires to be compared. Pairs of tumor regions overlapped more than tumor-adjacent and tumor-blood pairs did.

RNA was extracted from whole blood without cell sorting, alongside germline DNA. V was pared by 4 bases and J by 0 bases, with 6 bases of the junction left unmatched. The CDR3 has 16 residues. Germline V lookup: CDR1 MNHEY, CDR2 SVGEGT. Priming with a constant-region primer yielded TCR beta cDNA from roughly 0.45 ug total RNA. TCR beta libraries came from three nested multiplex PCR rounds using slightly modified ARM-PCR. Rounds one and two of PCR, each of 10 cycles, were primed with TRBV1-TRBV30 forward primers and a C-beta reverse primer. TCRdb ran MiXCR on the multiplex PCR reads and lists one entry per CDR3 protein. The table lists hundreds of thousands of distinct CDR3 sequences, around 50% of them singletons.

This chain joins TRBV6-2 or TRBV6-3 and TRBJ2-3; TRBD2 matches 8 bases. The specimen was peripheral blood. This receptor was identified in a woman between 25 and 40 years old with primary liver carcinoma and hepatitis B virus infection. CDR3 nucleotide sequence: TGTGCCAGCAGTTGGATAGCGGGGCCTAGCACAGATACGCAGTATTTT. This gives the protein CASSWIAGPSTDTQYF.